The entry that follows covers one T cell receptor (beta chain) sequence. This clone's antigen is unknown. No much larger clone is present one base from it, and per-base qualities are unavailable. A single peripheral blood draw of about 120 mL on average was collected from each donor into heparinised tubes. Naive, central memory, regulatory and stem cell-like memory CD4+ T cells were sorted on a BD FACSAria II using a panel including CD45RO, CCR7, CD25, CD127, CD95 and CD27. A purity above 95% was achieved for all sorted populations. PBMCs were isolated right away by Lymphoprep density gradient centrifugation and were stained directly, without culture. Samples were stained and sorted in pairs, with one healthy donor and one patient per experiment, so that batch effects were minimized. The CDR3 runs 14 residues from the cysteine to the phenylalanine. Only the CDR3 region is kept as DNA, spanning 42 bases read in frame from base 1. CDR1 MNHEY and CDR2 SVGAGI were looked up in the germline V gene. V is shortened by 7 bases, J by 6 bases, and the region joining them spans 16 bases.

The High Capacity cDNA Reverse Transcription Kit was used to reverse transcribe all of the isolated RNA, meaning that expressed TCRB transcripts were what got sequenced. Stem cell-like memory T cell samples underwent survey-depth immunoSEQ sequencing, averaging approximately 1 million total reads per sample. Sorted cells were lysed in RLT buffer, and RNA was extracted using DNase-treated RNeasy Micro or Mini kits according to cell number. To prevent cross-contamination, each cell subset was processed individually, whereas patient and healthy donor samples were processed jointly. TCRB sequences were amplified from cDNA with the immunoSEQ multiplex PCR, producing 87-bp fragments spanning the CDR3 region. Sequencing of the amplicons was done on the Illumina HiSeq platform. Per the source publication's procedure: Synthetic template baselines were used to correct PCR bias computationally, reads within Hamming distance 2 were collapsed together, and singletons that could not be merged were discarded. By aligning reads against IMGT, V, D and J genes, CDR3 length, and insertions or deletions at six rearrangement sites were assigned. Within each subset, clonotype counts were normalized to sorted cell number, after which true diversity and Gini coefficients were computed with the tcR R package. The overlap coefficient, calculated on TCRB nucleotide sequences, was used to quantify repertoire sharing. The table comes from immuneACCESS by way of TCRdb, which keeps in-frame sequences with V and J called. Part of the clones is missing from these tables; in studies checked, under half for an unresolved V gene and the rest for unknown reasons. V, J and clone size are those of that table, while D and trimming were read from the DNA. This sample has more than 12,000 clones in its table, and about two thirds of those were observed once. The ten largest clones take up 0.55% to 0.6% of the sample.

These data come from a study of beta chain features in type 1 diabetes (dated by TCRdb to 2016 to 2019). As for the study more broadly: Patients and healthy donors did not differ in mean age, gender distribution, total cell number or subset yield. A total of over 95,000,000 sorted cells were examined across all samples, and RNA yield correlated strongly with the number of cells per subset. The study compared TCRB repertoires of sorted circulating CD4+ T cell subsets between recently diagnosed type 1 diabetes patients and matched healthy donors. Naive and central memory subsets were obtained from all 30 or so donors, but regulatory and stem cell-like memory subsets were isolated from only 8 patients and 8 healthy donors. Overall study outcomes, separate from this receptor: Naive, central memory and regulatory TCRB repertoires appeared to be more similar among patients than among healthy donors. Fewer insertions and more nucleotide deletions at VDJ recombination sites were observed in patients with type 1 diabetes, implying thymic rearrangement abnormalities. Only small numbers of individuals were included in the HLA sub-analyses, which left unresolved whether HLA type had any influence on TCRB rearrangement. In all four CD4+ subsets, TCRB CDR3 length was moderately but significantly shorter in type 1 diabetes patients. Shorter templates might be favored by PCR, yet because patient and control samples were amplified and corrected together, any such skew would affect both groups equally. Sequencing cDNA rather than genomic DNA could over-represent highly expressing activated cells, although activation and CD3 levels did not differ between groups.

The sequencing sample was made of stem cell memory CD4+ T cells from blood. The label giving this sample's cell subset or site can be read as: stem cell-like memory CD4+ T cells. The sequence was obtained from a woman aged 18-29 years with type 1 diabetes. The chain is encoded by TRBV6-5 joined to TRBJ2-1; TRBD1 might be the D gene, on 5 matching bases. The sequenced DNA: TGTGCCAGCACCCCAGATGGGGCCTTCAATGAGCAGTTCTTC. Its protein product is CASTPDGAFNEQFF.